Sequencing of this T cell receptor (beta chain) was carried out in a study of blood T cell repertoires in COVID-19. Sequencing used immunoSEQ multiplex PCR; TCRdb keeps in-frame clones, though not all of them. The table records tens of thousands of clones, roughly 80% of them present only once. The CDR3 totals 13 residues. Germline lookup yields CDR1 SGHVS and CDR2 FQNEAQ. The chain has TRBV7-8 and TRBJ2-2; D gene uncertain. This receptor was obtained from a human donor in a cohort sampled during active or convalescent COVID-19. The specimen sequenced was peripheral blood. The CDR3 nucleotides read TGTGCGTTGGGCGACGCGAACACCGGGGAGCTGTTTTTT. Amino acid sequence: CALGDANTGELFF.